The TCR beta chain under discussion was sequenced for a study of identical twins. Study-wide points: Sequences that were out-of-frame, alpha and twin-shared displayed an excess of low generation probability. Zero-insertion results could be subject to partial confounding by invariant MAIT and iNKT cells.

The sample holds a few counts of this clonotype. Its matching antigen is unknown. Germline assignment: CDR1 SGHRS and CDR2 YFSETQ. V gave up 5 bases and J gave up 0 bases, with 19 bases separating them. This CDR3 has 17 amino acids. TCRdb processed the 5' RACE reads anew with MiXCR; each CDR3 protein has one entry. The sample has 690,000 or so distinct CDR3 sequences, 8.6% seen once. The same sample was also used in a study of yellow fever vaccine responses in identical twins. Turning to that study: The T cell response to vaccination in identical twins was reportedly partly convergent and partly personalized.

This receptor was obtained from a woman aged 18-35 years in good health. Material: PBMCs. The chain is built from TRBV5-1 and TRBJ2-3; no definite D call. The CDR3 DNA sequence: TGCGCCAGCAGATTGCCCACACACAGAACTAGCACAGATACGCAGTATTTT. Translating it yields CASRLPTHRTSTDTQYF.